This is a list of T cell receptor beta chains from one sample in a study of blood T cell repertoires in COVID-19. Sequencing was performed with immunoSEQ multiplex PCR; in TCRdb, only in-frame clones are kept and a portion is missing. Found here are 150,000 to 200,000 clones, 82% of them singletons; the top ten hold 22%. Sequenced: peripheral blood. The receptors here all came from a woman of 80 years or more with acute or convalescent COVID-19. The CDR3 runs from the conserved cysteine through the conserved F or W. D genes are given only for firm matches. Where a row states a size, it is once, few, many or the class of an expanded clone; other rows omit it.

TRBV29-1	-	TRBJ2-3	few	TGCAGCGTGGGGAGGGACAGGAGCACAGATACGCAGTATTTT	CSVGRDRSTDTQYF
TRBV24-1	TRBD1	TRBJ2-1	-	TGTGCCACCAGCGGACAGGGGGCGCGCTACAATGAGCAGTTCTTC	CATSGQGARYNEQFF
TRBV5-1	-	TRBJ2-5	-	TGCGCCAGCAGCTCCCAGCCTTCAAGCGAGGCCCAGTACTTC	CASSSQPSSEAQYF
TRBV5-4	-	TRBJ2-1	-	TGTGCCAGCAGAGCAGGCGGGTCCTCCTACAATGAGCAGTTCTTC	CASRAGGSSYNEQFF
TRBV7-7	TRBD2	TRBJ2-1	-	TGTGCCAGCAGCGACGGGGAGGGCAATGAGCAGTTCTTC	CASSDGEGNEQFF
TRBV27	-	TRBJ1-4	-	TGTGCCAGCAGTTCCCTCCCCAGCGGGCAGCCCAATGAAAAACTGTTTTTT	CASSSLPSGQPNEKLFF
TRBV2	-	TRBJ2-5	-	TGTGCCAGCAGCCCGACAGTGTACCAAGAGACCCAGTACTTC	CASSPTVYQETQYF
TRBV2	-	TRBJ1-5	-	TGTGCCAGCAGTGAAGCCCGGGGGAATCAGCCCCAGCATTTT	CASSEARGNQPQHF
TRBV4-3	-	TRBJ1-1	-	TGCGCCAGCAGCCAAGAAGCAGGGAACACTGAAGCTTTCTTT	CASSQEAGNTEAFF
TRBV19	-	TRBJ1-6	-	TGTGCCAGTAGTATTCTCGGACTGGCCAATTCACCCCTCCACTTT	CASSILGLANSPLHF
TRBV18	TRBD1	TRBJ1-2	-	TGTGCCAGCTCACACGGACAGGAAAGATCCTATGGCTACACCTTC	CASSHGQERSYGYTF
TRBV4-2	TRBD1	TRBJ2-1	-	TGTGCCAGCAGCCAACAGCCCGGGACAGGGTATAATGAGCAGTTCTTC	CASSQQPGTGYNEQFF
TRBV27	-	TRBJ2-7	-	TGTGCCAGCAGTTCAACAGGGAGCTCCTACGAGCAGTACTTC	CASSSTGSSYEQYF
TRBV19	TRBD1	TRBJ1-5	few	TGTGCCACCTCCGACAGGGTGGGTCAGCCCCAGCATTTT	CATSDRVGQPQHF
TRBV7-2	TRBD1	TRBJ2-7	-	TGTGCCAGCAGCTTAAGGGACAGGGGACCCTACGAGCAGTACTTC	CASSLRDRGPYEQYF
TRBV5-1	TRBD1	TRBJ1-1	few	TGCGCCAGCAGCTTACAGGGGGGGAACACTGAAGCTTTCTTT	CASSLQGGNTEAFF
TRBV11-3	TRBD2	TRBJ2-7	-	TGTGCCAGCAGCTTCGGCTCTAGCGGAGCCTACGAGCAGTACTTC	CASSFGSSGAYEQYF
TRBV7-2	-	TRBJ1-1	-	TGTGCCAGCAGCAGACAGTTCATGAACACTGAAGCTTTCTTT	CASSRQFMNTEAFF
TRBV7-9	TRBD1	TRBJ2-1	-	TGTGCCAGCAGCTCCTTAGACAGGGTCGGTTCCTACAATGAGCAGTTCTTC	CASSSLDRVGSYNEQFF
TRBV6-6	TRBD2	TRBJ2-3	once	TGTGCCAGCAGAGGAGCGGGAGGAGAGGAAAATACGCAGTATTTT	CASRGAGGEENTQYF
TRBV14	TRBD1	TRBJ2-2	-	TGTGCCAGCAGCCAAGTCCGGACAGGGAGTAACGGGGAGCTGTTTTTT	CASSQVRTGSNGELFF
TRBV5-1	-	TRBJ2-7	-	TGCGCCAGCAGGATCAACCGCGGAGAGCAGTACTTC	CASRINRGEQYF
TRBV25-1	-	TRBJ1-5	-	TGTGCCAGCGCCTGGGGGGGTTCGAATCAGCCCCAGCATTTT	CASAWGGSNQPQHF
TRBV21-1	-	TRBJ2-2	-	TGTGCCAGACCGTCGGGGGGAGGGTGGAGAACCGGGGAGCTGTTTTTT	CARPSGGGWRTGELFF
TRBV30	-	TRBJ2-4	-	TGTGCCTGGAGTGTACAAAGGGGAAACATTCAGTACTTC	CAWSVQRGNIQYF
TRBV18	TRBD1	TRBJ1-6	-	TGTGCCAGCTCACCAAGACAGGGGAATGATTCACCCCTCCACTTT	CASSPRQGNDSPLHF
TRBV7-2	-	TRBJ1-2	-	TGTGCCAGCAACCCCCGCGGGCTGGCGGTTTATGGCTACACCTTC	CASNPRGLAVYGYTF
TRBV30	TRBD1	TRBJ1-1	-	TGTGCCTGGAGTGTACTCGACAGGGCCACTGAAGCTTTCTTT	CAWSVLDRATEAFF
TRBV6-5	-	TRBJ1-2	-	TGTGCCAGCAGTTACTCGACATCCGGGACAGGCTACACCTTC	CASSYSTSGTGYTF
TRBV5-1	-	TRBJ2-2	-	TGCGCCAGCAGCTTGCAGGGTCTGAACGGGGAGCTGTTTTTT	CASSLQGLNGELFF
TRBV10-3	TRBD2	TRBJ2-5	-	TGTGCCATCAGTGGGACTAGCGGGGTGTACTTC	CAISGTSGVYF
TRBV6-4	-	TRBJ1-1	-	TGTGCCAGCAGTGCCACGGGGGAGGCTGAAGCTTTCTTT	CASSATGEAEAFF
TRBV21-1	-	TRBJ1-6	-	TGTGCCAGCAGTTCCGGTGCAGGGAGGGAGTCCGCCTATAATTCACCCCTCCACTTT	CASSSGAGRESAYNSPLHF
TRBV30	TRBD1	TRBJ1-5	-	TGTGCCTGGAGTGGACAGGGGGCGGCTCAGCCCCAGCATTTT	CAWSGQGAAQPQHF
TRBV4-3	TRBD1	TRBJ2-1	few	TGCGCCAGCAGCCAATTCAGGACAGGCGGGAATGAGCAGTTCTTC	CASSQFRTGGNEQFF